Detailed here is one TCR beta chain. This record comes from a study of blood T cell repertoires in COVID-19. As for the study in general: The United States, Italy and Spain provided the acute and convalescent COVID-19 samples. T cells, B-cell-depleted T cells, or PBMCs provided the cDNA or gDNA that served as material.

Per the original data handling: Using reference gene primer amplification, nucleated cell counts were estimated. Clones were sequenced by immunoSEQ multiplex PCR, and TCRdb holds only the in-frame ones, with some missing. V, J and clone size are taken as reported in that table, and D and trimming were inferred from the DNA itself. This sample has about 140,000 clones, with approximately 90% found just once. This receptor was taken from a woman older than 75 with acute or convalescent COVID-19. Source material: peripheral blood.

The CDR3 region is CASSTGQGSQPQHF. The DNA of the CDR3 is TGTGCCAGCTCCACGGGACAGGGAAGTCAGCCCCAGCATTTT. This chain uses TRBV18 with TRBJ1-5, with 9 positions matching TRBD1. The CDR3 consists of 14 residues. CDR1 is KGHSH and CDR2 is LQKENI in the germline V gene. Trimming took 6 bases from V and 6 from J; bases not matched to a gene: 6.